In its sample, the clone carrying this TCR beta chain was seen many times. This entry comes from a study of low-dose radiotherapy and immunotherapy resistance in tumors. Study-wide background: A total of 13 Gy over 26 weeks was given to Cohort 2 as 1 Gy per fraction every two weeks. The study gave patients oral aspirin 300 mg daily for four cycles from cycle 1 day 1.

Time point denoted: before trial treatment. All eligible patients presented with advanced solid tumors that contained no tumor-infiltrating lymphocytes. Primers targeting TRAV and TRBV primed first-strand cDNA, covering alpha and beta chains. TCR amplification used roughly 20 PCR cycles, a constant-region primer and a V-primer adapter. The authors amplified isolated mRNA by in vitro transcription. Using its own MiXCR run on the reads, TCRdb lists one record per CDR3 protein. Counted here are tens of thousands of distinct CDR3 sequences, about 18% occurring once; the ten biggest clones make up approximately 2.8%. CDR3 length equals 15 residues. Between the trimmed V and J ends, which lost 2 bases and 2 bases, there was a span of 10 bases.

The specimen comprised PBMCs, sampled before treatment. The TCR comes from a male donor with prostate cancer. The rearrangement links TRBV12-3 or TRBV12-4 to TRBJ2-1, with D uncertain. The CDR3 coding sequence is TGTGCCAGCAGTTTATCGCAGGCAGCCTACAATGAGCAGTTCTTC. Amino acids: CASSLSQAAYNEQFF.